What follows are 25 T cell receptor beta chains derived from one specimen sequenced in a study of neurological immune-mediated disorders. TCRdb independently ran MiXCR on the 5' RACE reads; one entry per CDR3 protein. Of 35,000 to 50,000 distinct CDR3 sequences listed, more than 2% are singletons. Sequenced input: PBMCs. The receptors originated from a man in his fifties or sixties with multiple sclerosis.

Many counts were recorded for this clonotype. V gene TRBV6-2 or TRBV6-3 combines with J gene TRBJ1-5; 10 bases fit TRBD1. The CDR3 sequence is 15 residues long. The germline gives CDR1 MNHEY, CDR2 SVGEGT. After removal of 4 bases from V and 5 bases from J, the junction contained 5 bases not matched to a gene. The chain's CDR3 is CASSWDGQGDQPQHF. Written as DNA, the CDR3 is TGTGCCAGCAGTTGGGATGGACAGGGGGATCAGCCCCAGCATTTT.

This clonotype was found many times. V is TRBV3-1 and J is TRBJ1-6; D is unresolved. Trimming removed 0 bases at V and 1 base at J, with 7 bases between. Looked up from germline, CDR1 is LGHDT and CDR2 is YNNKEL (reference sequence). The CDR3 totals 16 residues. CDR3 region: CASSQESLSYNSPLHF. CDR3 sequence (DNA): TGTGCCAGCAGCCAAGAATCCTTGTCCTATAATTCACCCCTCCACTTT.

This clonotype appeared a few times. It may be a read error: a sequence one base away is much more abundant. The chain recombines TRBV5-1 with TRBJ2-1; 11 bases map to TRBD2. Germline lookup yields CDR1 SGHRS and CDR2 YFSETQ. The CDR3 is 15 amino acids. V lost 0 bases and J lost 5; bases outside the gene matches: 1. The CDR3 spells CASSLVAGGHNEQFF. The CDR3 DNA reads TGCGCCAGCAGCTTGGTAGCGGGGGGGCACAATGAGCAGTTCTTC. The full variable domain, rest sourced from reference TRBV5-1 and TRBJ2-1, is KAGVTQTPRYLIKTRGQQVTLSCSPISGHRSVSWYQQTPGQGLQFLFEYFSETQRNKGNFPGRFSGRQFSNSRSEMNVSTLELGDSALYLCASSLVAGGHNEQFFGPGTRLTVL.

This clonotype came up many times. The chain is built from TRBV28 and TRBJ1-5; no clear D gene. This CDR3 has 14 residues. Germline V gives CDR1 MDHEN, CDR2 SYDVKM. V dropped 7 bases and J dropped 2 bases, with 12 bases sitting between them. The CDR3 bases are TGTGCCAGCAACCCGACATTGGGCAATCAGCCCCAGCATTTT. Translating it yields CASNPTLGNQPQHF.

This clonotype was counted at least ten times. The chain is built from TRBV20-1 and TRBJ1-1; 8 bases line up with TRBD1. CDR3 length: 13 amino acids. Germline V gives CDR1 DFQATT, CDR2 SNEGSKA (reference sequence). Trimming took 2 bases from V and 3 from J; bases not matched to a gene: 2. The CDR3 DNA is TGCAGTGCTAGACAGGGGGCAGACACTGAAGCTTTCTTT. This codes for CSARQGADTEAFF.

This clonotype was seen many times. The V and J genes are TRBV5-1 and TRBJ1-1; TRBD1 agrees at 7 bases. The ends lost 0 bases at V and 4 bases at J; junction bases unmatched: 9. The CDR3 spans 16 residues. Germline V gives CDR1 SGHRS, CDR2 YFSETQ. This chain's CDR3 is CASSLAGWDRTTEAFF. CDR3 bases: TGCGCCAGCAGCTTGGCCGGGTGGGACAGAACCACTGAAGCTTTCTTT.

This clonotype was picked up many times. This chain uses TRBV20-1 with TRBJ2-3, with 12 bases aligning to TRBD1. CDR3 length: 16 residues. CDR1 DFQATT and CDR2 SNEGSKA come from the germline V gene (reference sequence). With V trimmed by 5 bases and J by 6 bases, 12 bases remained unmatched. In DNA, the CDR3 is TGCAGTGCTTCACCGGGACAGGGGGCTTTCGGGGATACGCAGTATTTT. This sequence encodes CSASPGQGAFGDTQYF.

The sample holds a few counts of this clonotype. A clone one base away is much larger, so this may be a read error. The V and J genes are TRBV29-1 and TRBJ2-7, with a tentative D call TRBD2 (5 bases). V dropped 5 bases and J dropped 9 bases, with 20 bases sitting between them. Germline CDR1 and CDR2: SQVTM and ANQGSEA. The CDR3 totals 13 residues. The CDR3 region is CSVSWESGSGQYF. The CDR3 DNA is TGCAGCGTTTCCTGGGAAAGCGGCTCGGGGCAGTACTTC.

This clonotype was seen ten or more times. V usage is TRBV28 and J usage is TRBJ1-5, with 8 bases matching TRBD1. This CDR3 is 14 amino acids long. Looked up from germline, CDR1 is MDHEN and CDR2 is SYDVKM. J lost 7 bases, V lost 6 bases, and 8 bases had no gene match. CDR3 DNA sequence: TGTGCCAGCAGCCTCGACAGGGGAGAACAGCCCCAGCATTTT. Residues: CASSLDRGEQPQHF. Combining the CDR3 with reference TRBV28 and TRBJ1-5 gives the whole variable domain DVKVTQSSRYLVKRTGEKVFLECVQDMDHENMFWYRQDPGLGLRLIYFSYDVKMKEKGDIPEGYSVSREKKERFSLILESASTNQTSMYLCASSLDRGEQPQHFGDGTRLSIL.

This clonotype was recorded many times. This chain links TRBV29-1 with TRBJ1-2; D is undetermined. Trimming removed 6 bases from V and 5 bases from J, with 7 bases in between. CDR1 and CDR2 (germline): SQVTM, ANQGSEA. The CDR3 has 10 amino acids. The CDR3 DNA follows: TGCAGCGTGTGGGATTATGGCTACACCTTC. It encodes CSVWDYGYTF.

This clonotype was observed many times. The J gene is TRBJ2-1, the V gene TRBV20-1, with a tentative D call TRBD2 (6 bases). The V gene lost 6 bases and the J gene lost 4 bases, with 19 bases spanning the gap. The CDR3 has 15 amino acids. Germline V gene data show CDR1 as DFQATT and CDR2 as SNEGSKA (reference sequence). CDR3 sequence: CSATLARVGYNEQFF. The DNA for the CDR3 is TGCAGTGCGACACTAGCTCGCGTTGGATACAATGAGCAGTTCTTC.

The V gene is TRBV27, the J gene TRBJ2-2; D gene uncertain. Germline V CDR1 and CDR2: MNHEY, SMNVEV (reference sequence). The CDR3 loop spans 17 amino acids. Trimming removed 5 bases at V and 4 bases at J, with 20 bases between. CDR3 coding DNA: TGTGCCAGCAGTCTCCGACCGGAAGCCCTGGTCACCGGGGAGCTGTTTTTT. This codes for CASSLRPEALVTGELFF.

With regard to this clonotype: A much larger clone is a single base away; this may be a read error. The chain couples TRBV20-1 to TRBJ1-3; perhaps TRBD1 as D (6 bases). Trimming took 6 bases from V and 2 from J, leaving 11 bases between them. The germline V gene encodes CDR1 DFQATT and CDR2 SNEGSKA (reference sequence). There are 13 residues in the CDR3. CDR3 coding DNA: TGCAGTGCGCCAGGGACAACTGGAAACACCATATATTTT. Translated, it gives CSAPGTTGNTIYF.

This clonotype has ten or more counts. The rearrangement joins TRBV15 to TRBJ2-1, with D possibly matching TRBD2 (6 bases). The length of the CDR3 is 15 residues. Per the germline V gene, CDR1 is LNHNV and CDR2 is YYDKDF (reference sequence). V was pared by 1 base and J by 7 bases, with 14 bases between. In DNA form, the CDR3 reads TGTGCCACCAGCAGAGGCGGGGCGCTTGGGAATGAGCAGTTCTTC. This translates into CATSRGGALGNEQFF.

This clonotype was seen a few times. A read error may be the cause here, since a much bigger clone is one base away. In nucleotides, the CDR3 is TGTGCCAGCATGGGGACTCGTAAGGGCAATGGCTACACCTTC. Its translation is CASMGTRKGNGYTF. J is TRBJ1-2 and V is TRBV6-5, with a weak D call TRBD1 (5 bases). The CDR3 extends over 14 amino acids. Trimming removed 7 bases from V and 6 bases from J, with 18 bases in between. The germline CDR1 and CDR2 sequences are MNHEY and SVGAGI.

There are a few counts of this clonotype. A much larger clone is a single base away; this may be a read error. The rearrangement links TRBV5-1 to TRBJ2-4, with 7 bases fitting TRBD1. The CDR3 consists of 14 residues. CDR1 SGHRS and CDR2 YFSETQ come from the germline V gene. Germline trimming cut 4 bases from V and 10 bases from J; bases unmatched to any gene: 11. In DNA form, the CDR3 reads TGCGCCAGCAGCATCGGGACAGTCGGTAAAATTCAGTACTTC. Its protein product is CASSIGTVGKIQYF.

This clonotype was counted many times. The rearrangement uses TRBV5-1 and TRBJ2-5; D may be TRBD1 (6 bases). Germline loops: CDR1 SGHRS, CDR2 YFSETQ. V lost 2 bases, J lost 1 base, and 12 bases lay in between. The length of the CDR3 is 15 residues. DNA of the CDR3: TGCGCCAGCAGCTTATTCGGGACACTCCAAGAGACCCAGTACTTC. Its translation: CASSLFGTLQETQYF.

The sample holds many counts of this clonotype. The chain joins TRBV6-5 to TRBJ1-5; D gene uncertain. The germline V gene has CDR1 MNHEY and CDR2 SVGAGI. V was clipped by 6 bases and J by 7 bases, with 10 bases between them. This CDR3 has 12 residues. The CDR3 spells CASSPPGQPQHF. Written as DNA, the CDR3 is TGTGCCAGCAGCCCGCCGGGGCAGCCCCAGCATTTT.

This clonotype was counted between two and nine times. The rearrangement links TRBV20-1 to TRBJ2-7, with D tentatively TRBD1 or TRBD2 (5 bases each). V dropped 0 bases and J dropped 5 bases, with 11 bases sitting between them. The CDR3 contains 13 residues. Germline-derived CDR1 and CDR2 are DFQATT and SNEGSKA (reference sequence). The CDR3 protein is CSARDLRDHEQYF. CDR3 sequence (DNA): TGCAGTGCTAGAGATTTGAGGGACCACGAGCAGTACTTC.

This clonotype was seen at least ten times. The chain recombines TRBV7-2 with TRBJ1-4; D call uncertain. CDR3 length: 14 residues. Between the trimmed V and J ends, which lost 1 base and 8 bases, there was a span of 11 bases. Germline V lookup: CDR1 SGHTA, CDR2 FQGNSA. The CDR3 bases are TGTGCCAGCAGCTTAGGATTAAAAGGCGAAAAACTGTTTTTT. This translates into CASSLGLKGEKLFF.

There are many counts of this clonotype. This sequence joins TRBV20-1 and TRBJ2-2; tentatively, D is TRBD1 or TRBD2 (5 bases each). This CDR3 contains 13 residues. Trimming removed 8 bases from V and 5 bases from J, with 15 bases in between. Germline assignment: CDR1 DFQATT and CDR2 SNEGSKA (reference sequence). CDR3 in DNA: TGCAGTACCAGGGAGAGAGTGACCGGGGAGCTGTTTTTT. Its protein product is CSTRERVTGELFF.

This clonotype was seen just once. A clone one base away is much larger, so this may be a read error. No conserved phenylalanine or tryptophan ends this CDR3, so it is likely a read error. Because the CDR3's place on the DNA is in doubt, the DNA is left out and the CDR3 is given as listed by TCRdb. This chain uses TRBV3-1 with TRBJ2-1; the D segment call TRBD1 is taken from the table without a DNA check. The CDR3 is 15 residues long, ends included. Germline CDR1 reads LGHDT; CDR2 reads YNNKEL (reference sequence). CDR3 sequence reads: CASSQAQVTGQGSFI.

At least ten counts were recorded for this clonotype. The J gene is TRBJ2-2, the V gene TRBV5-6; 11 nucleotides agree with TRBD1. CDR3 length: 16 residues. Unmatched junction bases numbered 7, after V lost 4 bases and J lost 5 bases. Germline values: CDR1 SGHDT, CDR2 YYEEEE. The CDR3 protein is CASSRTGTGGTGELFF. The CDR3 DNA follows: TGTGCCAGCAGCCGTACCGGGACAGGGGGTACCGGGGAGCTGTTTTTT.

This clonotype was detected ten times or more. The chain is built from TRBV7-7 and TRBJ1-1; a weak D match, TRBD1 (5 bases). Trimming shortened V by 5 bases and J by 6 bases, and 13 bases separated the two germline ends. CDR1 is SSHAT and CDR2 is FNYEAQ in the germline V gene (reference sequence). The CDR3 runs 13 residues. The CDR3 nucleotides read TGTGCCAGCAGCCTAAATTTGGGGGCTGAAGCTTTCTTT. It translates to CASSLNLGAEAFF.

This clonotype has a count of ten or more. The genes are TRBV9 and TRBJ2-5; 8 bases agree with TRBD2. V dropped 4 bases and J dropped 1; count of bases not matched to a gene: 9. From germline, CDR1 is SGDLS and CDR2 YYNGEE. There are 16 residues in the CDR3. The CDR3 DNA reads TGTGCCAGCAGCCCACTACGGGGGGGGTTCCAAGAGACCCAGTACTTC. Residues: CASSPLRGGFQETQYF.